These 14 T cell receptor beta chains originate from one sample sequenced in a study of CD8 T cells in Susac syndrome. Roughly 0.45 to 1 ug RNA was reverse transcribed with random hexamers. TCRdb fed the immunoSEQ multiplex PCR reads into MiXCR, producing one record per CDR3 protein. The data hold 190,000 or so distinct CDR3 sequences, with roughly 94% observed a single time. The sequenced material came from CD4+ T cells from PBMCs. The receptors were gathered from a human donor with multiple sclerosis.

The rearrangement links TRBV18 to TRBJ2-1, with a possible D match to TRBD1 (6 bases). Germline assignment: CDR1 KGHSH and CDR2 LQKENI. The CDR3 is made up of 12 amino acids. V lost 3 bases and J lost 8, with 8 bases in between. CDR3 nucleotides: TGTGCCAGCTCACCTGGGGGCGATGAGCAGTTCTTC. It specifies CASSPGGDEQFF.

The rearrangement links TRBV6-2 or TRBV6-3 to TRBJ2-7, with D hard to call. CDR3 length: 14 residues. The germline gives CDR1 MNHEY, CDR2 SVGEGT. V was shortened by 6 bases and J by 0 bases, with 12 bases between the two germline ends. The CDR3 protein is CASSLDTDSYEQYF. As DNA, the CDR3 is TGTGCCAGCAGCCTTGACACTGACTCCTACGAGCAGTACTTC.

This chain joins TRBV4-1 and TRBJ1-2; D unclear. This CDR3 comprises 13 residues. Trimming took off 1 base at V and 8 bases at J, with 11 bases between the two ends. The germline gives CDR1 MGHRA, CDR2 YSYEKL. In DNA, the CDR3 is TGCGCCAGCAGCCAAGCCCGGACGGGGGGCTACACCTTC. Its translation: CASSQARTGGYTF.

The V call is TRBV30, the J call TRBJ1-2, with TRBD1 matching 8 bases. In germline, CDR1 is GTSNPN, CDR2 SVGIG (reference sequence). Trimming cost V 3 bases and J 4 bases; bases outside gene matches: 4. The CDR3 totals 13 residues. DNA of the CDR3: TGTGCCTGGAGCGGGACAGGACTCTATGGCTACACCTTC. It encodes CAWSGTGLYGYTF.

CDR3 loop: CASSQGLVVPGSYNSPLHF. The CDR3 nucleotides are TGCGCCAGCAGTCAAGGTTTAGTGGTCCCCGGCTCCTATAATTCACCCCTCCACTTT. This chain links TRBV23-1 with TRBJ1-6; D is undetermined. TRBV23-1 qualifies as an ORF whose function is uncertain. The CDR3 covers 19 residues. V gave up 2 bases and J gave up 0 bases, with 17 bases separating them.

This chain links TRBV5-6 with TRBJ2-5; D possibly corresponds to TRBD2 (6 bases). This CDR3 spans 16 amino acids. V was pared by 4 bases and J by 2 bases, with 18 bases between. Germline V lookup: CDR1 SGHDT, CDR2 YYEEEE. The DNA of the CDR3 is TGTGCCAGCAGCCCCTCCTGGGGGAGGAGGCAAGAGACCCAGTACTTC. Protein: CASSPSWGRRQETQYF.

This clonotype occurred a few times. V is TRBV11-1 and J is TRBJ1-1; D is uncertain. The CDR3 consists of 14 residues. V was cut by 1 base and J by 5 bases, with 11 bases left in between. Germline V gene data show CDR1 as SGHAT and CDR2 as FQDESV (reference sequence). This CDR3 reads CASSLGLSGTEAFF. CDR3 bases: TGTGCCAGCAGCTTAGGCCTCTCGGGTACTGAAGCTTTCTTT. Full variable domain (rest looked up from reference TRBV11-1 and TRBJ1-1): EAEVAQSPRYKITEKSQAVAFWCDPISGHATLYWYRQILGQGPELLVQFQDESVVDDSQLPKDRFSAERLKGVDSTLKIQPAELGDSAMYLCASSLGLSGTEAFFGQGTRLTVV.

The V gene is TRBV9, the J gene TRBJ2-3; the match to TRBD1 covers 8 bases. This CDR3 is built from 16 residues. Trimming took 3 bases from V and 2 from J; bases not matched to a gene: 8. CDR1 is SGDLS and CDR2 is YYNGEE in the germline V gene. The DNA of the CDR3 is TGTGCCAGCAGCGCTTCAGGGGGCGCCCCCACAGATACGCAGTATTTT. It encodes CASSASGGAPTDTQYF.

This clonotype was found a few times. The chain combines TRBV20-1 with TRBJ2-5; D is unresolved. CDR1 DFQATT and CDR2 SNEGSKA come from the germline V gene (reference sequence). The CDR3 loop spans 10 amino acids. V was pared by 1 base and J by 5 bases, with 2 bases between. CDR3 amino acids: CSARVETQYF. CDR3 DNA sequence: TGCAGTGCTAGAGTTGAGACCCAGTACTTC.

The chain combines TRBV6-6 with TRBJ2-7; 9 bases align to TRBD2. With 6 bases clipped from V and 4 bases from J, the junction kept 4 bases outside the gene matches. CDR1 and CDR2 from the germline V gene are MNHNY and SVGAGI (reference sequence). The CDR3 has 13 residues. CDR3 DNA sequence: TGTGCCAGCAGGATCGCGGGAGGGTACGAGCAGTACTTC. Translated: CASRIAGGYEQYF.

This clonotype has only one observation. The rearrangement joins TRBV20-1 to TRBJ2-1, with D possibly TRBD2 on 5 matching bases. The germline CDR1 and CDR2 sequences are DFQATT and SNEGSKA (reference sequence). V was pared by 6 bases and J by 2 bases, with 11 bases between. The CDR3 spans 13 residues. Here the CDR3 reads CSAGGLTYNEQFF. For the CDR3, the DNA is TGCAGTGCCGGTGGACTCACCTACAATGAGCAGTTCTTC.

This chain links TRBV27 with TRBJ1-1; 7 nucleotides line up with TRBD1. V was pared by 7 bases and J by 0 bases, with 5 bases of the junction left unmatched. Per the germline V gene, CDR1 is MNHEY and CDR2 is SMNVEV (reference sequence). The CDR3 has 14 residues. The CDR3 DNA reads TGTGCCAGCAAGGTAGGGGGCATGAACACTGAAGCTTTCTTT. It yields the protein CASKVGGMNTEAFF.

This sequence joins TRBV20-1 and TRBJ2-5; the D gene could be TRBD1 or TRBD2 (6 bases each). Germline values: CDR1 DFQATT, CDR2 SNEGSKA (reference sequence). V lost 4 bases and J lost 5, with 17 bases in between. CDR3 length: 14 residues. In DNA, the CDR3 is TGCAGTGCTATGAGGGGGGACCCCTGGGAGACCCAGTACTTC. This codes for CSAMRGDPWETQYF.

The chain carries TRBV20-1 and TRBJ2-3, with 12 bases matching TRBD2. With 2 bases clipped from V and 6 bases from J, the junction kept 3 bases outside the gene matches. CDR1 DFQATT and CDR2 SNEGSKA come from the germline V gene (reference sequence). The CDR3 extends over 14 amino acids. The CDR3 bases are TGCAGTGCTAGAAGACTAGCGGGGGCTGATACGCAGTATTTT. Its protein is CSARRLAGADTQYF.